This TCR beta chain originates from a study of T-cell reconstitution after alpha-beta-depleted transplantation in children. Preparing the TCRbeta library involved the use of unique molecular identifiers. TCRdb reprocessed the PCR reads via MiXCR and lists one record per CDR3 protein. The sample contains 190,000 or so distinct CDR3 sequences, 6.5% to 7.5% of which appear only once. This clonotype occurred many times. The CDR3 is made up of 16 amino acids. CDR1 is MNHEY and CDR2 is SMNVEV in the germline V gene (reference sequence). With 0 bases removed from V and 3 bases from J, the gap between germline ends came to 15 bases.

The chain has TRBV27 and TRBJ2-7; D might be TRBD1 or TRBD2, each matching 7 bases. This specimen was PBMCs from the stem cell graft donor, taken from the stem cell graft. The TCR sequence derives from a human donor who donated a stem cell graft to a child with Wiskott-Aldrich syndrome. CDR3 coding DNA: TGTGCCAGCAGTTTATCGACAGGGAGGGGTAGCTACGAGCAGTACTTC. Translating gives CASSLSTGRGSYEQYF.